Shown below are 13 T cell receptor beta chains from a single sample sequenced in a study of identical twins. TCRdb ran MiXCR on the 5' RACE reads and lists one entry per CDR3 protein. The profile shows 1.5 million to 2 million distinct CDR3 sequences, under 35% of them singletons. Source material: cord blood. These receptors all come from a newborn girl in good health.

V usage is TRBV7-9 and J usage is TRBJ1-1; tentatively, D is TRBD1 (6 bases). CDR1 is SEHNR and CDR2 is FQNEAQ in the germline V gene (reference sequence). The germline V and J ends were trimmed by 5 bases and 5 bases, with 15 bases remaining between them. The CDR3 consists of 14 residues. In DNA form, the CDR3 reads TGTGCCAGCAGCGACCGGGGGGGGCATACTGAAGCTTTCTTT. Translating it yields CASSDRGGHTEAFF.

A single count supports this clonotype. This chain joins TRBV10-2 and TRBJ1-5; 9 positions match TRBD1. CDR1 WSHSY and CDR2 SAAADI come from the germline V gene. The trim removed 1 base at V and 5 bases at J, leaving 6 bases unmatched. The CDR3 spans 16 residues. The CDR3 loop reads CASSEFGTGPDQPQHF. CDR3 bases: TGCGCCAGCAGTGAGTTTGGGACAGGGCCCGATCAGCCCCAGCATTTT.

This chain connects TRBV15 to TRBJ2-4, with TRBD2 identical over 8 bases. J lost 1 base, V lost 1 base, and 6 bases had no gene match. CDR1 and CDR2 (germline): LNHNV, YYDKDF (reference sequence). The CDR3 is 17 residues long. CDR3 amino acids: CATSRVRGAGAKNIQYF. CDR3 bases: TGTGCCACCAGCAGAGTGCGGGGGGCAGGGGCCAAAAACATTCAGTACTTC.

The chain couples TRBV5-1 to TRBJ1-2; TRBD1 matches at 8 bases. CDR1 SGHRS and CDR2 YFSETQ come from the germline V gene. The length of the CDR3 is 13 residues. V lost 3 bases to trimming and J lost 7 bases; unmatched junction nucleotides: 5. The DNA for the CDR3 is TGCGCCAGCAGCTCACCAGGGGGCGCTGGCTACACCTTC. It yields the protein CASSSPGGAGYTF.

The count of this clonotype is one. V usage is TRBV14 and J usage is TRBJ2-1; 9 bases are a match to TRBD2. Germline trimming cut 1 base from V and 15 bases from J; bases unmatched to any gene: 7. CDR3 length: 13 residues. CDR1 SGHDN and CDR2 FVKESK come from the germline V gene. The CDR3 region has the DNA TGTGCCAGCAGCCAAGTATACAAAGCGGGAGGGTTCTTC. Amino acids: CASSQVYKAGGFF.

This clonotype was observed a few times. The rearrangement joins TRBV28 to TRBJ2-7, with TRBD2 as a possible D gene (5 bases). Between the trimmed V and J ends, which lost 4 bases and 4 bases, there was a span of 11 bases. The length of the CDR3 is 13 residues. From germline, CDR1 is MDHEN and CDR2 SYDVKM. CDR3 region: CASSYPGSYEQYF. CDR3 in DNA: TGTGCCAGCAGTTACCCGGGGAGTTACGAGCAGTACTTC.

The chain has TRBV6-1 and TRBJ1-2; 9 bases match TRBD1. The V gene's germline CDR1 is MNHNS and CDR2 SASEGT. Trimming removed 5 bases from V and 5 bases from J; junction bases left unmatched: 15. The CDR3 is 17 amino acids. This CDR3 is CASSTPRGTGIEYGYTF. DNA for the CDR3: TGTGCCAGCAGTACCCCACGGGGGACAGGGATTGAGTATGGCTACACCTTC.

The chain combines TRBV27 with TRBJ2-4; D gene unclear. The germline gives CDR1 MNHEY, CDR2 SMNVEV (reference sequence). V was cut by 4 bases and J by 1 base, with 11 bases left in between. This CDR3 has 15 residues. For the CDR3, the DNA is TGTGCCAGCAGTTGGGATCCCGCCGCCAAAAACATTCAGTACTTC. Amino acids: CASSWDPAAKNIQYF.

The genes are TRBV5-1 and TRBJ1-2; 8 nucleotides match TRBD1. Germline trimming cut 4 bases from V and 6 bases from J; bases unmatched to any gene: 8. The CDR3 length is 14 residues. Per the germline V gene, CDR1 is SGHRS and CDR2 is YFSETQ. The CDR3 loop is CASSRTGKGNGYTF. The CDR3, as DNA: TGCGCCAGCAGCCGGACAGGGAAAGGGAATGGCTACACCTTC.

The rearrangement uses TRBV27 and TRBJ2-1; D unclear. Germline V CDR1 and CDR2: MNHEY, SMNVEV (reference sequence). Trimming stripped 3 bases from V and 2 bases from J, with 8 bases between. The CDR3 length is 14 residues. CDR3: CASSFADPYNEQFF. The CDR3 nucleotides read TGTGCCAGCAGTTTTGCTGACCCCTACAATGAGCAGTTCTTC.

This clonotype appeared a single time. The CDR3 sequence: CASSLMRGANYGYTF. The CDR3 nucleotides read TGTGCCAGCAGCTTGATGAGGGGTGCGAACTATGGCTACACCTTC. The rearrangement uses TRBV5-6 and TRBJ1-2, with D maybe TRBD1 (5 bases). Between the trimmed V and J ends, which lost 1 base and 2 bases, there was a span of 12 bases. This CDR3 has 15 amino acids. Germline V lookup: CDR1 SGHDT, CDR2 YYEEEE. Combining the CDR3 with reference TRBV5-6 and TRBJ1-2 gives the whole variable domain DAGVTQSPTHLIKTRGQQVTLRCSPKSGHDTVSWYQQALGQGPQFIFQYYEEEERQRGNFPDRFSGHQFPNYSSELNVNALLLGDSALYLCASSLMRGANYGYTFGSGTRLTVV.

This clonotype was detected many times. The rearrangement links TRBV20-1 to TRBJ2-7; 8 positions match TRBD1. The CDR3 has 14 amino acids. Losses at the gene ends were 4 bases for V and 3 bases for J; bases not matched to a gene: 8. Per the germline V gene, CDR1 is DFQATT and CDR2 is SNEGSKA (reference sequence). The chain's CDR3 is CSATGTGILYEQYF. The CDR3 DNA is TGCAGTGCTACCGGGACAGGAATCCTCTACGAGCAGTACTTC.

This clonotype was observed a handful of times. This rearrangement joins TRBV5-1 to TRBJ2-4; 8 nucleotides align to TRBD1. CDR3 length: 15 residues. Germline CDR1 is SGHRS and CDR2 is YFSETQ. J gave up 1 base and V 3 bases, and 3 bases lay outside the gene matches. CDR3 sequence: CASSSRTGAKNIQYF. CDR3 coding DNA: TGCGCCAGCAGCTCAAGGACAGGGGCCAAAAACATTCAGTACTTC. Full variable domain (rest looked up from reference TRBV5-1 and TRBJ2-4): KAGVTQTPRYLIKTRGQQVTLSCSPISGHRSVSWYQQTPGQGLQFLFEYFSETQRNKGNFPGRFSGRQFSNSRSEMNVSTLELGDSALYLCASSSRTGAKNIQYFGAGTRLSVL.